This is a list of T cell receptor beta chains from one sample in a study of radiation and T cells in renal cell carcinoma. This table comes from immunoSEQ multiplex PCR, and its TCRdb copy is limited to in-frame clones, with some not included. In the table there are about 25,000 clones, 58% of which are singletons. Material: tumor tissue, obtained from a patient whose treatment was nephrectomy without radiotherapy. All receptors derive from a man aged 40-49 years with renal cell carcinoma. CDR3s include the opening cysteine and the closing phenylalanine or tryptophan. Each record gives: J gene, V gene, D gene, clone size, CDR3 DNA, CDR3 protein. A D gene is named only where the DNA matches it firmly. Expanded clones get a size class; other rows say once, few or many, or leave the size out.

j_gene: TRBJ1-2; v_gene: TRBV6-1; d_gene: TRBD1; abundance: -; CDR3nt: TGTGCCAGCAGTGACCGGGACAGGGCCCGGGGGAACTATGGCTACACCTTC; CDR3aa: CASSDRDRARGNYGYTF
j_gene: TRBJ1-6; v_gene: TRBV11-2; d_gene: -; abundance: few; CDR3nt: TGTGCCAGCAGCATACGGGACGGACTTTCACCCCTCCACTTT; CDR3aa: CASSIRDGLSPLHF
j_gene: TRBJ2-5; v_gene: TRBV29-1; d_gene: -; abundance: -; CDR3nt: TGCAGCTCCTCCTCGATGGTTGAGGGGCAGTACTTC; CDR3aa: CSSSSMVEGQYF
j_gene: TRBJ1-6; v_gene: TRBV5-4; d_gene: -; abundance: -; CDR3nt: TGTGCCAGCAGCCTGGGCGCATCAGGAGACAATTCACCCCTCCACTTT; CDR3aa: CASSLGASGDNSPLHF
j_gene: TRBJ2-1; v_gene: TRBV6-5; d_gene: -; abundance: -; CDR3nt: TGTGCCAGCAGTTACGCCGTGGGGTCTGAGCAGTTCTTC; CDR3aa: CASSYAVGSEQFF
j_gene: TRBJ1-2; v_gene: TRBV5-5; d_gene: TRBD1; abundance: -; CDR3nt: TGTGCCAGCAGCCGAGCGGGACAGGGGGCGGGCTACACCTTC; CDR3aa: CASSRAGQGAGYTF
j_gene: TRBJ1-1; v_gene: TRBV6-5; d_gene: -; abundance: once; CDR3nt: TGTGCCAGCAGTTTCACTGAAGCTTTCTTT; CDR3aa: CASSFTEAFF
j_gene: TRBJ1-1; v_gene: TRBV7-2; d_gene: -; abundance: -; CDR3nt: TGTGCCAGCACCCACGGGGTAGGGAACACTGAAGCTTTCTTT; CDR3aa: CASTHGVGNTEAFF
j_gene: TRBJ1-3; v_gene: TRBV2; d_gene: -; abundance: many; CDR3nt: TGTTCCGGAGGCAGGGGCAATCTCCGAAACACCATATATTTT; CDR3aa: CSGGRGNLRNTIYF
j_gene: TRBJ1-1; v_gene: TRBV28; d_gene: -; abundance: few; CDR3nt: TGTGCCAGCAGTTTAGGTGCCAGGGGCGTTCGTGAAGCTTTCTTT; CDR3aa: CASSLGARGVREAFF
j_gene: TRBJ2-5; v_gene: TRBV7-2; d_gene: -; abundance: -; CDR3nt: TGTGCCAGCAGCTTACTGCCCCGGGGGACCCAGTACTTC; CDR3aa: CASSLLPRGTQYF
j_gene: TRBJ1-1; v_gene: TRBV12-5; d_gene: -; abundance: -; CDR3nt: TGTGCTAGTGGATCCTCAGGGGCGAGGCGCATGAACACTGAAGCTTTCTTT; CDR3aa: CASGSSGARRMNTEAFF
j_gene: TRBJ1-1; v_gene: TRBV29-1; d_gene: TRBD1; abundance: -; CDR3nt: TGCAGCGTTGTGGGACAGGCTATGCGGGGGGCTTTCTTT; CDR3aa: CSVVGQAMRGAFF
j_gene: TRBJ1-2; v_gene: TRBV7-2; d_gene: TRBD1; abundance: few; CDR3nt: TGTGCCAGCAGCTTAGTTCAGGGGGACCACTATGGCTACACCTTC; CDR3aa: CASSLVQGDHYGYTF
j_gene: TRBJ2-2; v_gene: TRBV7-9; d_gene: TRBD2; abundance: many; CDR3nt: TGTGCCAGCAGCTTTACCCCCGCTAGCGGTGAGGCCGGGGAGCTGTTTTTT; CDR3aa: CASSFTPASGEAGELFF
j_gene: TRBJ2-3; v_gene: TRBV29-1; d_gene: -; abundance: medium-sized; CDR3nt: TGCAGCGTTGAGGGTCGGCCACCCAACACAGATACGCAGTATTTT; CDR3aa: CSVEGRPPNTDTQYF
j_gene: TRBJ1-2; v_gene: TRBV5-1; d_gene: TRBD1; abundance: few; CDR3nt: TGCGCCAGCAGCTTGGACACTCCGGGACAGTCTAACTATGGCTACACCTTC; CDR3aa: CASSLDTPGQSNYGYTF
j_gene: TRBJ2-3; v_gene: TRBV9; d_gene: -; abundance: -; CDR3nt: TGTGCCAGCAGCGTATCATGGACGGGGGGCCTCACAGATACGCAGTATTTT; CDR3aa: CASSVSWTGGLTDTQYF
j_gene: TRBJ2-6; v_gene: TRBV6-1; d_gene: -; abundance: -; CDR3nt: TGTGCCAGCAGTGTGGGGGGCACTGGGGCCAACGTCCTGACTTTC; CDR3aa: CASSVGGTGANVLTF
j_gene: TRBJ2-1; v_gene: TRBV5-1; d_gene: -; abundance: once; CDR3nt: TGCGCCAGCAGCTTGGGATGGGGTAGCTCCTACAATGAGCAGTTCTTC; CDR3aa: CASSLGWGSSYNEQFF
j_gene: TRBJ1-1; v_gene: TRBV5-6; d_gene: -; abundance: -; CDR3nt: TGTGCCAGCAGCTTGCCAGGGTTTCTACCTGAAGCTTTCTTT; CDR3aa: CASSLPGFLPEAFF
j_gene: TRBJ2-7; v_gene: TRBV27; d_gene: -; abundance: -; CDR3nt: TGTGCCAGCAGTTTAAGCAGAAACTCCTACGAGCAGTACTTC; CDR3aa: CASSLSRNSYEQYF
j_gene: TRBJ1-1; v_gene: TRBV23-1; d_gene: -; abundance: few; CDR3nt: TGCGCCAGCAGTCGGCGGACCGGTGGGGGGGTGAACACTGAAGCTTTCTTT; CDR3aa: CASSRRTGGGVNTEAFF
j_gene: TRBJ2-5; v_gene: TRBV7-9; d_gene: -; abundance: once; CDR3nt: TGTGCCAGCAGCTACCAAGAGACCCAGTACTTC; CDR3aa: CASSYQETQYF
j_gene: TRBJ1-2; v_gene: TRBV6-5; d_gene: -; abundance: -; CDR3nt: TGTGCCAGCAGTTACTCGAGGATCGGCGGGGGCTACACCTTC; CDR3aa: CASSYSRIGGGYTF
j_gene: TRBJ1-5; v_gene: TRBV28; d_gene: TRBD1; abundance: -; CDR3nt: TGTGCCAGCAGTCTCCGGACAGGGCCGTATCAGCCCCAGCATTTT; CDR3aa: CASSLRTGPYQPQHF
j_gene: TRBJ2-3; v_gene: TRBV5-1; d_gene: -; abundance: medium-sized; CDR3nt: TGCGCCAGCAGGGCGGGACTCCAAAGCACAGATACGCAGTATTTT; CDR3aa: CASRAGLQSTDTQYF
j_gene: TRBJ2-1; v_gene: TRBV18; d_gene: TRBD2; abundance: -; CDR3nt: TGTGCCAGCTCACCACCAGTAGGGACTAGCGCCTACAATGAGCAGTTCTTC; CDR3aa: CASSPPVGTSAYNEQFF
j_gene: TRBJ2-1; v_gene: TRBV5-6; d_gene: TRBD2; abundance: -; CDR3nt: TGTGCCAGCAGCGCTCGACTAACTAGCGGGAGTAGAAATGAGCAGTTCTTC; CDR3aa: CASSARLTSGSRNEQFF
j_gene: TRBJ2-6; v_gene: TRBV5-5; d_gene: -; abundance: -; CDR3nt: TGTGCCAGCAGCTTCCAACCTGGGTCTGGGGCCAACGTCCTGACTTTC; CDR3aa: CASSFQPGSGANVLTF
j_gene: TRBJ1-2; v_gene: TRBV7-8; d_gene: TRBD1; abundance: many; CDR3nt: TGTGCCAGCAGCTCGAAGGGACAGGATTCTAACTATGGCTACACCTTC; CDR3aa: CASSSKGQDSNYGYTF
j_gene: TRBJ2-1; v_gene: TRBV5-4; d_gene: -; abundance: once; CDR3nt: TGTGCCAGCAGCTACGACCACAATGAGCAGTTCTTC; CDR3aa: CASSYDHNEQFF
j_gene: TRBJ2-5; v_gene: TRBV25-1; d_gene: TRBD2; abundance: -; CDR3nt: TGTGCCAGCAGTGAGGGCAGCGGGAGAGATGGAGAGACCCAGTACTTC; CDR3aa: CASSEGSGRDGETQYF
j_gene: TRBJ1-1; v_gene: TRBV2; d_gene: -; abundance: few; CDR3nt: TGTGCCAGCAGCCCCGGACCTGGCACTGAAGCTTTCTTT; CDR3aa: CASSPGPGTEAFF
j_gene: TRBJ1-1; v_gene: TRBV5-1; d_gene: -; abundance: -; CDR3nt: TGCGCCAGCAGCTTGGGACGATCTACCACTGAAGCTTTCTTT; CDR3aa: CASSLGRSTTEAFF
j_gene: TRBJ1-2; v_gene: TRBV28; d_gene: -; abundance: -; CDR3nt: TGTGCCAGCGTTAAGGGGAACTATGGCTACACCTTC; CDR3aa: CASVKGNYGYTF
j_gene: TRBJ1-1; v_gene: TRBV7-2; d_gene: -; abundance: -; CDR3nt: TGTGCCAGCAGCTTATCGGGTATTGACTTTTCTGAAGCTTTCTTT; CDR3aa: CASSLSGIDFSEAFF
j_gene: TRBJ1-1; v_gene: TRBV5-1; d_gene: TRBD1; abundance: -; CDR3nt: TGCGCCAGCAGCAGGACAGGGGTCGACACTGAAGCTTTCTTT; CDR3aa: CASSRTGVDTEAFF